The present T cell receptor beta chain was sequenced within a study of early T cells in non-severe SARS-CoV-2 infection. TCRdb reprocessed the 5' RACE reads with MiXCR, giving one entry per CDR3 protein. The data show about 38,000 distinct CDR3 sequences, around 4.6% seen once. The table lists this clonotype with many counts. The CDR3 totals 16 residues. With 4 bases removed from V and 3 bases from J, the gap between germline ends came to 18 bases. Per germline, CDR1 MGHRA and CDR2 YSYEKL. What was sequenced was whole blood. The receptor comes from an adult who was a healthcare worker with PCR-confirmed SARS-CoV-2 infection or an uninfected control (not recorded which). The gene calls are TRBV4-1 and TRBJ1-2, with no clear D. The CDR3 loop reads CASSPSDGELYYGYTF. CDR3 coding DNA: TGCGCCAGCAGCCCGTCGGACGGTGAGCTTTACTATGGCTACACCTTC.